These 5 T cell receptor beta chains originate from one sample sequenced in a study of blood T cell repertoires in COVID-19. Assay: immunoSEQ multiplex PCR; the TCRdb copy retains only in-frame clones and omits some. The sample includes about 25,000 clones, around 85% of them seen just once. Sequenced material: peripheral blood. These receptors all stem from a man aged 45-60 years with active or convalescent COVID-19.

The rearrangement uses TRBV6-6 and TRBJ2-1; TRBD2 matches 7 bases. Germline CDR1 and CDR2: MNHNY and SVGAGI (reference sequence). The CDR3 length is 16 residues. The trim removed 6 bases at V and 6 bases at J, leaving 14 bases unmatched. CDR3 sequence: CASRPYSGRRGNEQFF. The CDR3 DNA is TGTGCCAGCAGACCGTATAGCGGGCGGCGAGGCAATGAGCAGTTCTTC.

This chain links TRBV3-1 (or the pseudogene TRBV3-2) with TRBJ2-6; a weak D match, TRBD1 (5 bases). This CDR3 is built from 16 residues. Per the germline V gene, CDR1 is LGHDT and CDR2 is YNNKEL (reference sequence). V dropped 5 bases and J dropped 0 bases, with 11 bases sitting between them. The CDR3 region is CASSAGHYSGANVLTF. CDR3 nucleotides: TGTGCCAGCAGCGCAGGACACTACTCTGGGGCCAACGTCCTGACTTTC.

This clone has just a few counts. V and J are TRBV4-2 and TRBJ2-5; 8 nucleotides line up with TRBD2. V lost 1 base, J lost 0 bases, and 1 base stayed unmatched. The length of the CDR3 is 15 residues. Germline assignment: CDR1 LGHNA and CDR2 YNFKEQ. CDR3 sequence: CASSQAGGNQETQYF. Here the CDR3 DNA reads TGTGCCAGCAGCCAAGCGGGGGGGAACCAAGAGACCCAGTACTTC.

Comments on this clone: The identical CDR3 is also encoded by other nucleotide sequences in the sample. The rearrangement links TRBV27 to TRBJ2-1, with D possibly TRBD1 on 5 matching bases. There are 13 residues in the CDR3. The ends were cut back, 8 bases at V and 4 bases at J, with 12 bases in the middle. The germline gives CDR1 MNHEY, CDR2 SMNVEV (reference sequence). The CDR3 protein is CASSPGRYNEQFF. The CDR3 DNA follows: TGTGCCAGCTCGCCAGGGCGATACAATGAGCAGTTCTTC.

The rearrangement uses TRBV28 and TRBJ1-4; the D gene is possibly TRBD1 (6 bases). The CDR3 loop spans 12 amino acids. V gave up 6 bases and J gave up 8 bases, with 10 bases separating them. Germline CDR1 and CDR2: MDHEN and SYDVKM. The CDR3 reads CASRQGMEKLFF. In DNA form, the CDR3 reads TGTGCCAGCAGACAGGGAATGGAAAAACTGTTTTTT.